The 10 T cell receptor beta chains listed next were all sequenced from one sample in a study of T-cell reconstitution after alpha-beta-depleted transplantation in children. Researchers prepared the TCRbeta library using unique molecular identifiers, the study reports. TCRdb reprocessed the PCR reads via MiXCR and lists one record per CDR3 protein. The data show 200,000 to 300,000 distinct CDR3 sequences, over 20% seen once. The sequences come from PBMCs, collected before TCRalphabeta/CD19-depleted stem cell transplant. The receptor source for this set is a girl aged 2 to 10 with Fanconi anemia, due to receive a stem cell transplant.

This clonotype was seen only a few times. The chain is built from TRBV7-2 and TRBJ2-5; the D is unclear. Germline V gene data show CDR1 as SGHTA and CDR2 as FQGNSA. V was clipped by 8 bases and J by 4 bases, with 8 bases between them. The CDR3 contains 11 residues. CDR3 amino acids: CASADGETQYF. The CDR3 DNA reads as TGTGCCAGCGCGGACGGAGAGACCCAGTACTTC.

This clonotype was seen a handful of times. The chain uses TRBV20-1 and TRBJ2-3; D unresolved. Germline assignment: CDR1 DFQATT and CDR2 SNEGSKA (reference sequence). V gave up 5 bases and J gave up 2 bases, with 11 bases separating them. The CDR3 is made up of 13 amino acids. The CDR3 nucleotides read TGCAGTGCTGATGTCGACTTCACAGATACGCAGTATTTT. This sequence encodes CSADVDFTDTQYF.

This clonotype was observed at least ten times. The V gene is TRBV29-1, the J gene TRBJ2-7; 7 bases are shared with TRBD2. CDR3 length equals 13 residues. Germline CDR1 is SQVTM and CDR2 is ANQGSEA. The J segment lost 5 bases and the V segment lost 3 bases, leaving 7 bases of the junction unmatched. CDR3 region: CSVEGRGAHEQYF. The CDR3 DNA is TGCAGCGTTGAGGGGAGGGGAGCGCACGAGCAGTACTTC.

This clonotype has a count of ten or more. The chain has TRBV7-2 and TRBJ2-5; perhaps TRBD1 as D (5 bases). The CDR3 has 14 amino acids. Germline V lookup: CDR1 SGHTA, CDR2 FQGNSA. Trimming removed 6 bases at V and 7 bases at J, with 18 bases between. The CDR3, as DNA: TGTGCCAGCAGTTACAGGTGGTGGAATAGGACCCAGTACTTC. Translation gives CASSYRWWNRTQYF.

There are many counts of this clonotype. This chain uses TRBV20-1 with TRBJ1-5; possible D gene TRBD1, 5 bases. The CDR3 loop spans 13 amino acids. V was pared by 5 bases and J by 1 base, with 9 bases between. The germline V gene has CDR1 DFQATT and CDR2 SNEGSKA (reference sequence). The CDR3 loop reads CSAQRGSNQPQHF. DNA of the CDR3: TGCAGTGCTCAGCGGGGGAGCAATCAGCCCCAGCATTTT.

This clonotype was found many times. V gene TRBV28 combines with J gene TRBJ2-3; 7 bases match TRBD2. The germline V gene has CDR1 MDHEN and CDR2 SYDVKM. With 4 bases clipped from V and 3 bases from J, the junction kept 7 bases outside the gene matches. The CDR3 totals 15 residues. CDR3 loop: CASSSIAGGTDTQYF. The DNA for the CDR3 is TGTGCCAGCAGTTCCATAGCGGGTGGAACAGATACGCAGTATTTT.

This rearrangement joins TRBV10-2 to TRBJ2-1; maybe TRBD2 (6 bases). CDR3 length: 15 residues. Looked up from germline, CDR1 is WSHSY and CDR2 is SAAADI. V was trimmed by 6 bases and J by 4 bases, leaving 16 bases between them. DNA of the CDR3: TGCGCCAGCAGGTCTCTAGCGAGGGATTACAATGAGCAGTTCTTC. Encoded protein: CASRSLARDYNEQFF.

This clonotype showed up just a few times. The V gene is TRBV2, the J gene TRBJ2-1; 8 bases match TRBD1. Germline CDR1 is SNHLY and CDR2 is FYNNEI. The V gene end was trimmed by 6 bases and the J gene end by 6 bases; junction bases not matched to a gene: 22. The CDR3 sequence is 19 residues long. The CDR3 loop is CASRTPGTGTRGSGNEQFF. The CDR3 coding sequence is TGTGCCAGCAGGACCCCCGGGACAGGCACTAGGGGATCGGGCAATGAGCAGTTCTTC. Full variable domain (missing parts from reference TRBV2 and TRBJ2-1): EPEVTQTPSHQVTQMGQEVILRCVPISNHLYFYWYRQILGQKVEFLVSFYNNEISEKSEIFDDQFSVERPDGSNFTLKIRSTKLEDSAMYFCASRTPGTGTRGSGNEQFFGPGTRLTVL.

This clonotype occurred a few times. CDR3 residues: CSVASAESYEQYF. DNA of the CDR3: TGCAGCGTTGCCTCGGCGGAATCCTACGAGCAGTACTTC. The chain is built from TRBV29-1 and TRBJ2-7; no clear D. The CDR3 spans 13 residues. The germline gives CDR1 SQVTM, CDR2 ANQGSEA. V gave up 4 bases and J gave up 1 base, with 11 bases separating them.

This clonotype was seen many times. The chain recombines TRBV5-1 with TRBJ2-1; 9 positions match TRBD2. The germline V gene encodes CDR1 SGHRS and CDR2 YFSETQ. Losses at the gene ends were 1 base for V and 3 bases for J; bases not matched to a gene: 2. CDR3 length: 15 amino acids. The CDR3 loop is CASSLPSGIYNEQFF. In DNA form, the CDR3 reads TGCGCCAGCAGCTTGCCTAGCGGGATCTACAATGAGCAGTTCTTC.